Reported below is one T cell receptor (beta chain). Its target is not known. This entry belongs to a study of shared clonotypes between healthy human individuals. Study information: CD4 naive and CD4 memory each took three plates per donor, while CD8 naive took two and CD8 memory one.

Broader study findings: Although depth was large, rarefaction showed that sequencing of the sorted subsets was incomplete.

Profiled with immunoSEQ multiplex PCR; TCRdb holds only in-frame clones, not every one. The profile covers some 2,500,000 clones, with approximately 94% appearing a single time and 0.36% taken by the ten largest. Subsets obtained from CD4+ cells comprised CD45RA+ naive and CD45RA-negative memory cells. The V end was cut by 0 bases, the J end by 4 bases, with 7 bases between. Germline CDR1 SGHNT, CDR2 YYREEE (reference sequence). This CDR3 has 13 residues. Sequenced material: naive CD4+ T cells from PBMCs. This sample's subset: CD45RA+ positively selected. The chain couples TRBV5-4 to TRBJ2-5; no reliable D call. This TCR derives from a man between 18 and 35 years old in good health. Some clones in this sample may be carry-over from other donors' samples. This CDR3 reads CASSLVVTETQYF. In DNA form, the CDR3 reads TGTGCCAGCAGCTTGGTGGTGACAGAGACCCAGTACTTC.